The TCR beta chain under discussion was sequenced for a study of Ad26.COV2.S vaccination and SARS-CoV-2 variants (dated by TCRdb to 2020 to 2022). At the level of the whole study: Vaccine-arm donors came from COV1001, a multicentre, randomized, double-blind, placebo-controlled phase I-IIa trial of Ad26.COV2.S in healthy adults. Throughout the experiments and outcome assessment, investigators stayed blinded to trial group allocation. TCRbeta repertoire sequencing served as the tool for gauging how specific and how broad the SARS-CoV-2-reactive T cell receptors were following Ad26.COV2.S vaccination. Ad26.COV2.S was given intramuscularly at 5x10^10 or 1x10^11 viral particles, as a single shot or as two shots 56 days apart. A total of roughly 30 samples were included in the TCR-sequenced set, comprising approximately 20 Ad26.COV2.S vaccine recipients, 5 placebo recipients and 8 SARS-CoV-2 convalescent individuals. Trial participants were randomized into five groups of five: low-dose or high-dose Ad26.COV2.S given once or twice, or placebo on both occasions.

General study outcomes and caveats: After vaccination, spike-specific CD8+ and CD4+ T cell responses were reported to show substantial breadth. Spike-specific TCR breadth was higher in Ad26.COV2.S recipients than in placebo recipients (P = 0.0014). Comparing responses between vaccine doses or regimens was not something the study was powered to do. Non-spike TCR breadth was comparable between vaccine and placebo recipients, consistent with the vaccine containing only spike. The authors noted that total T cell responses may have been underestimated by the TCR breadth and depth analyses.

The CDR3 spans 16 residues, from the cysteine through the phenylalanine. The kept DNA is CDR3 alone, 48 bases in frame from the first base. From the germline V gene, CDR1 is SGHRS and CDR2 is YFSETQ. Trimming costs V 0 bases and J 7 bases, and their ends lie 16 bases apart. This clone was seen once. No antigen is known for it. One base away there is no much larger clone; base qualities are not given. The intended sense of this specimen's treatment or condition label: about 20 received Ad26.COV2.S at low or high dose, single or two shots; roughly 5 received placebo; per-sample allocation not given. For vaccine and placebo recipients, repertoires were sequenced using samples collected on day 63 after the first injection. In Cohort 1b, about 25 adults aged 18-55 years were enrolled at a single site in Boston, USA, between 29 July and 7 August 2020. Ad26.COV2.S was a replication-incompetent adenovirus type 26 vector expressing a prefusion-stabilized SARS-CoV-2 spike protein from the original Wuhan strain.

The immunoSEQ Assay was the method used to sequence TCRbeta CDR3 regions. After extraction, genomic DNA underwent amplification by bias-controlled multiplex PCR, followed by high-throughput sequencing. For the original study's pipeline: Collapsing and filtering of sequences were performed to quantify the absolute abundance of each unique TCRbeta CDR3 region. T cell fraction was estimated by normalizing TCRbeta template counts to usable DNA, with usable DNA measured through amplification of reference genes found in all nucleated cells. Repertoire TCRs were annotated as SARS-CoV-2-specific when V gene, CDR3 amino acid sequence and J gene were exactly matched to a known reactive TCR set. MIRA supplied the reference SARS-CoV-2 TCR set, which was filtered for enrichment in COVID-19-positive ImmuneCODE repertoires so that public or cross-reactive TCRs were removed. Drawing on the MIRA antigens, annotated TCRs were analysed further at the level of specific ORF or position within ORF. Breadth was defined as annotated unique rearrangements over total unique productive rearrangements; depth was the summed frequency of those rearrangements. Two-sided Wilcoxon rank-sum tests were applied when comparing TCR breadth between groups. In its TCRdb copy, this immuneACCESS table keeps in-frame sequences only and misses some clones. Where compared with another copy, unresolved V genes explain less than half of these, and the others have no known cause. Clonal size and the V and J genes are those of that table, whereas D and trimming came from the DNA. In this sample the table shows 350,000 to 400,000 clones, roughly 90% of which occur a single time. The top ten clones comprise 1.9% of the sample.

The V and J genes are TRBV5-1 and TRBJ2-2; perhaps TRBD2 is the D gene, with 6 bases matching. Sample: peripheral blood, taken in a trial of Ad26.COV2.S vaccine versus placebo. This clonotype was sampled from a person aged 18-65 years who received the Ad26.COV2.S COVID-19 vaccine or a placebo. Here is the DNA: TGCGCCAGCAGCTTGGCTCCGGGACTTCAAGGCGGGGAGCTGTTTTTT. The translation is CASSLAPGLQGGELFF.